These T cell receptor beta chains were read from a single sample in a study of radiation and T cells in renal cell carcinoma. Clones were read by immunoSEQ multiplex PCR, and TCRdb kept only the in-frame ones, dropping some. Among roughly 130,000 clones listed, about 88% were seen once. The sequences come from blood, collected from a patient whose treatment included radiotherapy and nephrectomy. Receptors originate from a woman in her 70s with renal cell carcinoma. Both conserved end residues are part of each CDR3. The order of the fields is J gene, CDR3 length, V gene, D gene, CDR3 protein. A D gene is named only where the DNA matches it firmly.

>TRBJ1-4|16|TRBV11-2|.
CASSLGGVGTNEKLFF
>TRBJ1-5|14|TRBV19|TRBD1
CASSRDRGGQPQHF
>TRBJ1-2|15|TRBV5-3|.
CARTHVTDVIYGYTF
>TRBJ1-5|14|TRBV30|.
CAWSVTGPHQPQHF
>TRBJ1-5|15|TRBV19|.
CASSTGHNSNQPQHF
>TRBJ2-5|14|TRBV5-1|.
CASSETFLVGEQYF
>TRBJ1-1|14|TRBV30|.
CAWSVGALGTEAFF
>TRBJ1-6|17|TRBV19|TRBD1
CASSTPRTGGNNSPLHF
>TRBJ2-5|14|TRBV6-4|.
CASRHSGRGETQYF
>TRBJ2-3|16|TRBV7-3|TRBD2
CASSLRPSGGTDTQYF
>TRBJ2-2|15|TRBV19|.
CASSMGGRYTGELFF
>TRBJ2-7|16|TRBV7-2|.
CASSPNSGPPSYEQYF
>TRBJ1-5|16|TRBV19|TRBD1
CASSPPTTGSWQPQHF
>TRBJ2-5|11|TRBV18|.
CASSPQETQYF
>TRBJ2-2|15|TRBV13|TRBD1
CASSRGQVNTGELFF
>TRBJ2-1|15|TRBV7-8|TRBD2
CASSPLAGVLNEQFF
>TRBJ2-5|16|TRBV7-2|TRBD1
CASSLRGTGRGETQYF
>TRBJ1-6|12|TRBV28|TRBD1
CASGQENSPLHF
>TRBJ1-2|16|TRBV4-2|TRBD1
CASSQSGTGPAYGYTF
>TRBJ2-5|12|TRBV10-3|.
CAISGPQETQYF
>TRBJ2-3|14|TRBV6-4|.
CASSDGENTDTQYF
>TRBJ2-5|16|TRBV9|TRBD1
CASSLSGTGSRGTQYF
>TRBJ1-4|14|TRBV7-6|TRBD1
CASSLGTGNEKLFF
>TRBJ1-2|15|TRBV6-1|TRBD1
CASSAGQVSNYGYTF
>TRBJ2-7|14|TRBV5-1|TRBD1
CASSSDRAKDEQYF
>TRBJ1-4|18|TRBV11-2|.
CASSLVLGRGRPDEKLFF
>TRBJ2-7|12|TRBV10-3|.
CAISDRGGEQYF
>TRBJ1-5|16|TRBV7-8|.
CASSLMAGNTNQPQHF
>TRBJ2-2|13|TRBV25-1|TRBD1
CASTRTGPGELFF
>TRBJ1-5|13|TRBV6-5|.
CASGTGTNQPQHF
>TRBJ2-1|19|TRBV5-6|TRBD2
CASSLRTSGGSPAYNEQFF
>TRBJ1-2|15|TRBV7-6|.
CASSISQGPNYGYTF
>TRBJ2-3|12|TRBV7-2|.
CASSFDRSTQYF
>TRBJ1-2|11|TRBV2|.
CASNREVGYTF
>TRBJ1-6|19|TRBV6-1|.
CASSERDTRWGSYNSPLHF
>TRBJ2-5|17|TRBV9|TRBD2
CASSVVGGVRGEETQYF
>TRBJ1-1|13|TRBV18|.
CASSSIGGTEAFF
>TRBJ1-1|13|TRBV29-1|.
CSVEPQGNTEAFF
>TRBJ2-3|15|TRBV7-9|.
CASSLNSYPQDTQYF
>TRBJ2-3|14|TRBV7-9|.
CASSYDLSTDTQYF
>TRBJ2-1|13|TRBV6-6|.
CASSSDRVNEQFF
>TRBJ2-1|11|TRBV7-2|.
CASSFLDEQFF
>TRBJ1-3|15|TRBV5-1|.
CASSLDPSSGNTIYF
>TRBJ2-3|14|TRBV5-6|TRBD2
CASSLAGRTDTQYF
>TRBJ2-7|15|TRBV4-1|.
CASSRAVGPDYEQYF
>TRBJ1-2|13|TRBV28|.
CASRGAGIYGYTF
>TRBJ1-2|14|TRBV7-8|.
CASSLGGANYGYTF
>TRBJ1-1|13|TRBV7-8|.
CASSRQLGTEAFF
>TRBJ2-3|13|TRBV30|.
CAWVDWGTDTQYF